These 13 T cell receptor beta chains were all obtained from the same sample, sequenced in a study of blood T cell repertoires in COVID-19. Data came from immunoSEQ multiplex PCR; TCRdb stores just in-frame clones and leaves some out. Here the sample spans fewer than 250,000 clones, 92% being singletons. Sequencing used peripheral blood. These receptors were taken from a man between 25 and 39 years old with COVID-19, enrolled during active disease.

This clone has only a few counts. The chain is built from TRBV6-6 and TRBJ1-2; TRBD1 is a possible D gene (6 bases). This CDR3 comprises 12 residues. Germline CDR1 and CDR2: MNHNY and SVGAGI (reference sequence). Deletions cut 11 bases from V and 4 bases from J, with 14 bases between. CDR3 DNA: TGTGCCGCGCACAGGGAAGCCTATGGCTACACCTTC. Its translation: CAAHREAYGYTF.

The chain carries TRBV6-5 and TRBJ2-2, with D perhaps matching TRBD1 (6 bases). Trimming shortened V by 8 bases and J by 7 bases, and 17 bases separated the two germline ends. CDR3 length equals 14 residues. Germline assignment: CDR1 MNHEY and CDR2 SVGAGI. The CDR3 sequence: CASRAQGLGGELFF. CDR3 bases: TGTGCCAGCCGCGCGCAGGGGCTAGGCGGGGAGCTGTTTTTT.

This rearrangement joins TRBV10-3 to TRBJ2-7; 7 bases are shared with TRBD1. V trimming: 4 bases; J trimming: 3 bases; junction bases outside the gene matches: 6. Germline V gene data show CDR1 as ENHRY and CDR2 as SYGVKD. There are 14 residues in the CDR3. CDR3 nucleotide sequence: TGTGCCATCAGTGGGGACAGCCCGATCTACGAGCAGTACTTC. Protein product: CAISGDSPIYEQYF.

The V and J genes are TRBV6-2 or TRBV6-3 and TRBJ2-2, with D tentatively TRBD2 (6 bases). Germline loops: CDR1 MNHEY, CDR2 SVGEGT. Trimming removed 6 bases at V and 6 bases at J, with 14 bases between. CDR3 size: 14 residues. Written as DNA, the CDR3 is TGTGCCAGCAGCGGCGGGGTTGCTGCCGGGGAGCTGTTTTTT. Amino acids: CASSGGVAAGELFF.

The chain links TRBV12-3 or TRBV12-4 to TRBJ2-5, with D uncertain. This CDR3 has 13 amino acids. V was pared by 4 bases and J by 5 bases, with 11 bases between. The CDR3, as DNA: TGTGCCAGCAGTTCTGAGACAATGGAGACCCAGTACTTC. Its protein product is CASSSETMETQYF.

This clone was observed a single time. The chain recombines TRBV5-5 with TRBJ2-2, with D perhaps matching TRBD2 (5 bases). The CDR3 extends over 18 amino acids. Trimming shortened V by 2 bases and J by 5 bases, and 22 bases separated the two germline ends. Germline loops: CDR1 SGHKS, CDR2 YYEKEE (reference sequence). The CDR3 DNA reads TGTGCCAGCAGCTTAGGGCCCAGGCGACTACGAGGAACCGGGGAGCTGTTTTTT. Its translation: CASSLGPRRLRGTGELFF.

The chain has TRBV30 and TRBJ1-2; D is unclear. With 6 bases removed from V and 4 bases from J, the gap between germline ends came to 18 bases. Germline loops: CDR1 GTSNPN, CDR2 SVGIG (reference sequence). CDR3 length equals 14 residues. In DNA form, the CDR3 reads TGTGCCTGTCCAAAGAGGGTTTTAAGCTATGGCTACACCTTC. It specifies CACPKRVLSYGYTF.

This clone came up once. This sequence joins TRBV12-3 or TRBV12-4 and TRBJ2-7; the D is unclear. The CDR3 totals 13 residues. V lost 6 bases to trimming and J lost 4 bases, with 13 bases between them. The CDR3 region is CASRHKTEYEQYF. Here the CDR3 DNA reads TGTGCCAGCAGACACAAAACAGAATACGAGCAGTACTTC.

The rearrangement joins TRBV9 to TRBJ2-1, with 14 positions matching TRBD2. This CDR3 is built from 21 residues. V lost 3 bases, J lost 2 bases, and 16 bases stayed unmatched. Germline V gene data show CDR1 as SGDLS and CDR2 as YYNGEE. The CDR3 reads CASSATTGTSGGFGAYNEQFF. The CDR3 DNA sequence: TGTGCCAGCAGCGCCACCACCGGGACTAGCGGGGGATTTGGGGCCTACAATGAGCAGTTCTTC.

V gene TRBV6-5 combines with J gene TRBJ1-5, with D hard to call. V was trimmed by 7 bases and J by 0 bases, leaving 13 bases between them. Germline V gene sequence: CDR1 MNHEY, CDR2 SVGAGI. The CDR3 runs 15 residues. This CDR3 is CASTGILNSNQPQHF. The DNA of the CDR3 is TGTGCCAGCACCGGGATCCTAAATAGCAATCAGCCCCAGCATTTT.

This rearrangement joins TRBV10-3 to TRBJ2-7; the match to TRBD1 covers 9 bases. This CDR3 comprises 16 residues. The trim removed 3 bases at V and 1 base at J, leaving 7 bases unmatched. Germline V gene sequence: CDR1 ENHRY, CDR2 SYGVKD. The CDR3 sequence: CAISEFGTGNSYEQYF. CDR3 DNA: TGTGCCATCAGTGAATTCGGGACAGGGAATTCCTACGAGCAGTACTTC.

The DNA for the CDR3 is TGCGCCAGCAGCTTGGTGGCTAGAAGTGTTCCAGATACGCAGTATTTT. It codes for CASSLVARSVPDTQYF. V and J are TRBV5-1 and TRBJ2-3; D gene ambiguous. Germline V CDR1 and CDR2: SGHRS, YFSETQ. V lost 0 bases to trimming and J lost 4 bases, with 15 bases between them. This CDR3 contains 16 residues.

V and J are TRBV3-1 (or the pseudogene TRBV3-2) and TRBJ2-1; 11 bases align to TRBD2. V trimming: 4 bases; J trimming: 7 bases; junction bases outside the gene matches: 9. Looked up from germline, CDR1 is LGHDT and CDR2 is YNNKEL (reference sequence). The CDR3 runs 16 residues. The CDR3 coding sequence is TGTGCCAGCAGCCCTCCAACTAGCGGGGGAGGGAATGAGCAGTTCTTC. Its protein product is CASSPPTSGGGNEQFF.